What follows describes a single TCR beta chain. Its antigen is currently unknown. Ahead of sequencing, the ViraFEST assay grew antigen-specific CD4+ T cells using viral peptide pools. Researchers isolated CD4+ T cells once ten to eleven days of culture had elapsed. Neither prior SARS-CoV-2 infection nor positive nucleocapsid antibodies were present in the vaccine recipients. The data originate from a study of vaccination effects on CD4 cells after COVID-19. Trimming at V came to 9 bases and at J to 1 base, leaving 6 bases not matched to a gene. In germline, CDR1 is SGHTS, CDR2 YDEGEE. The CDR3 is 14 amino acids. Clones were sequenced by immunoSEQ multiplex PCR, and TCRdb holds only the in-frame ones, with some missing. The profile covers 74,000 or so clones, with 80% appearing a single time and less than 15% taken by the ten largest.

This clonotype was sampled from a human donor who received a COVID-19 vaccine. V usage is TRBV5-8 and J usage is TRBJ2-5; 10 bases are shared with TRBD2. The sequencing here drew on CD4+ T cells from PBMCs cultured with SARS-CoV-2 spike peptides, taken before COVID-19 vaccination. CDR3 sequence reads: CATLVAGGQETQYF. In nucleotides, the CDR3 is TGTGCCACCCTGGTAGCGGGGGGCCAAGAGACCCAGTACTTC.